Listed here are 30 T cell receptor beta chains from one sample, sequenced in a study of beta chain features in type 1 diabetes. Whole-study findings and limits: In every one of the four CD4+ subsets, TCRB CDR3s were moderately but significantly shorter in Type 1 diabetes patients.

The authors reverse transcribed all of the isolated RNA, so sequencing captured expressed TCRB transcripts. The table came from immunoSEQ multiplex PCR; TCRdb's copy has only in-frame clones and leaves some out. The sample includes about 360,000 clones, about 12% of them seen just once. These receptors lack a known antigen. Sequencing used naive CD4+ T cells from blood. These receptors all stem from a woman younger than 30 with type 1 diabetes.

This clone was picked up a small number of times. The chain employs TRBV10-3 and TRBJ2-7; TRBD1 is a possible D gene (5 bases). With 7 bases removed from V and 3 bases from J, the gap between germline ends came to 10 bases. Germline-derived CDR1 and CDR2 are ENHRY and SYGVKD. The CDR3 is 12 residues long. CDR3 loop: CAITSDNYEQYF. CDR3 in DNA: TGTGCCATCACTTCGGACAACTACGAGCAGTACTTC.

The chain uses TRBV15 and TRBJ2-1, with D unclear. V was shortened by 0 bases and J by 10 bases, with 10 bases between the two germline ends. The CDR3 extends over 13 amino acids. Germline loops: CDR1 LNHNV, CDR2 YYDKDF (reference sequence). The CDR3 DNA is TGTGCCACCAGCAGAGATGGAGCCGGCGAGCAGTTCTTC. This gives the protein CATSRDGAGEQFF. Together with reference TRBV15 and TRBJ2-1, the CDR3 gives the full variable domain: DAMVIQNPRYQVTQFGKPVTLSCSQTLNHNVMYWYQQKSSQAPKLLFHYYDKDFNNEADTPDNFQSRRPNTSFCFLDIRSPGLGDTAMYLCATSRDGAGEQFFGPGTRLTVL.

This clone was seen a handful of times. The gene calls are TRBV10-3 and TRBJ1-2, with a possible D match to TRBD1 (6 bases). Deletions cut 6 bases from V and 4 bases from J, with 12 bases between. The CDR3 is 13 amino acids. Germline CDR1 is ENHRY and CDR2 is SYGVKD. CDR3 sequence (DNA): TGTGCCATCAGGCTACAGGGTGGCTATGGCTACACCTTC. Amino acids: CAIRLQGGYGYTF.

The V gene is TRBV2, the J gene TRBJ1-5, with D perhaps matching TRBD1 (5 bases). The germline V gene encodes CDR1 SNHLY and CDR2 FYNNEI. Trimming stripped 3 bases from V and 6 bases from J, with 12 bases between. The CDR3 is 14 amino acids. CDR3 region: CASSDSGSGQPQHF. In nucleotides, the CDR3 is TGTGCCAGCAGTGATTCAGGGTCCGGTCAGCCCCAGCATTTT.

This clone occurred a few times. This rearrangement joins TRBV28 to TRBJ2-7; TRBD2 matches at 10 bases. CDR3 length equals 16 residues. The V gene end was trimmed by 5 bases and the J gene end by 2 bases; junction bases not matched to a gene: 9. CDR1 and CDR2 (germline): MDHEN, SYDVKM. CDR3 DNA sequence: TGTGCCAGCAGTCCCCTTTGGCTAGCGGGAGCCTACGAGCAGTACTTC. Residues: CASSPLWLAGAYEQYF.

The CDR3 DNA is TGTGCCAGTACCCCGTGGGGACAGGGGGATTCGAATGAGCAGTTCTTC. It encodes CASTPWGQGDSNEQFF. The V gene is TRBV19, the J gene TRBJ2-1; TRBD1 matches 11 bases. V lost 7 bases to trimming and J lost 7 bases; unmatched junction nucleotides: 12. The CDR3 has 16 residues. Germline CDR1 reads LNHDA; CDR2 reads SQIVND (reference sequence).

The V and J genes are TRBV6-5 and TRBJ1-2; 8 bases fit TRBD1. CDR3 length: 14 amino acids. V lost 3 bases and J lost 7; bases outside the gene matches: 7. Germline CDR1 is MNHEY and CDR2 is SVGAGI. CDR3 coding DNA: TGTGCCAGCAGTTATTCAGGGGGCGCAATTGGCTACACCTTC. Its protein is CASSYSGGAIGYTF.

V usage is TRBV29-1 and J usage is TRBJ1-5; D remains ambiguous. The CDR3 totals 12 residues. The V end lost 7 bases, the J end lost 0 bases, and 7 bases lay between the germline ends. Germline V lookup: CDR1 SQVTM, CDR2 ANQGSEA. In DNA, the CDR3 is TGCAGCGCTGTAATTAGCAATCAGCCCCAGCATTTT. Translating gives CSAVISNQPQHF. Together with reference TRBV29-1 and TRBJ1-5, the CDR3 gives the full variable domain: SAVISQKPSRDICQRGTSLTIQCQVDSQVTMMFWYRQQPGQSLTLIATANQGSEATYESGFVIDKFPISRPNLTFSTLTVSNMSPEDSSIYLCSAVISNQPQHFGDGTRLSIL.

The rearrangement joins TRBV28 to TRBJ2-3; D unresolved. V lost 5 bases, J lost 2 bases, and 5 bases lay in between. The germline gives CDR1 MDHEN, CDR2 SYDVKM. The CDR3 has 12 residues. CDR3 bases: TGTGCCAGCAGTCCAATCACAGATACGCAGTATTTT. It is translated as CASSPITDTQYF.

This clone was detected only a few times. This rearrangement joins TRBV29-1 to TRBJ2-6, with a possible D match to TRBD2 (5 bases). Trimming shortened V by 4 bases and J by 1 base, and 8 bases separated the two germline ends. The germline V gene has CDR1 SQVTM and CDR2 ANQGSEA. The CDR3 sequence is 14 residues long. CDR3 DNA: TGCAGCGTTGGTTGGGAGTCTGGGGCCAACGTCCTGACTTTC. This translates into CSVGWESGANVLTF.

The V and J genes are TRBV18 and TRBJ1-2, with 10 positions matching TRBD1. Germline V gives CDR1 KGHSH, CDR2 LQKENI. V lost 6 bases, J lost 8 bases, and 12 bases stayed unmatched. This CDR3 comprises 15 residues. This chain's CDR3 is CASSAISGTGEGYTF. In nucleotides, the CDR3 is TGTGCCAGCTCCGCTATTTCCGGGACAGGGGAAGGCTACACCTTC.

The chain has TRBV7-2 and TRBJ2-5; perhaps TRBD2 as D (5 bases). The CDR3 sequence is 16 residues long. V shed 1 base and J shed 1 base, with 13 bases lying between them. Germline V CDR1 and CDR2: SGHTA, FQGNSA. CDR3 DNA sequence: TGTGCCAGCAGCTTAGTGTCCGCGGGTCTCCAAGAGACCCAGTACTTC. Its translation is CASSLVSAGLQETQYF.

This clone has more than one count but fewer than ten. The chain links TRBV9 to TRBJ1-6, with D tentatively TRBD1 (5 bases). The CDR3 is 15 amino acids. CDR1 is SGDLS, CDR2 YYNGEE, per germline. Trimming removed 0 bases at V and 1 base at J, with 5 bases between. The CDR3, as DNA: TGTGCCAGCAGCGTAGGACAGTCCTATAATTCACCCCTCCACTTT. It specifies CASSVGQSYNSPLHF.

Only a few counts were recorded for this clone. This rearrangement joins TRBV4-3 to TRBJ2-2, with TRBD1 matching 7 bases. The CDR3 spans 16 residues. Germline V CDR1 and CDR2: LGHNA, YSLEER. V trimming: 5 bases; J trimming: 4 bases; junction bases outside the gene matches: 10. The DNA for the CDR3 is TGCGCCAGCAGCGGCCGGGCGGCAGGGGGCACCGGGGAGCTGTTTTTT. This encodes CASSGRAAGGTGELFF.

This clone was seen a few times. The CDR3 here is CASSLDPEGASYEQYF. The CDR3 nucleotides read TGCGCCAGCAGCTTGGACCCTGAGGGGGCCTCCTACGAGCAGTACTTC. The genes are TRBV5-1 and TRBJ2-7; 7 bases match TRBD1. Trimming at V came to 0 bases and at J to 0 bases, leaving 6 bases not matched to a gene. CDR3 length equals 16 residues. CDR1 SGHRS and CDR2 YFSETQ come from the germline V gene. Supplemented by reference TRBV5-1 and TRBJ2-7, the full variable domain reads KAGVTQTPRYLIKTRGQQVTLSCSPISGHRSVSWYQQTPGQGLQFLFEYFSETQRNKGNFPGRFSGRQFSNSRSEMNVSTLELGDSALYLCASSLDPEGASYEQYFGPGTRLTVT.

The chain combines TRBV11-2 with TRBJ2-3; possible D gene TRBD1, 6 bases. Trimming shortened V by 8 bases and J by 2 bases, and 14 bases separated the two germline ends. There are 14 residues in the CDR3. Germline-derived CDR1 and CDR2 are SGHAT and FQNNGV. The CDR3: CASDEQGPTDTQYF. The CDR3 DNA reads TGTGCCAGCGACGAGCAGGGGCCCACAGATACGCAGTATTTT.

The CDR3 DNA is TGTGCCAGCAGCTCAATAAGCGGCCAAGAGACCCAGTACTTC. The encoded protein is CASSSISGQETQYF. The rearrangement links TRBV5-4 to TRBJ2-5; perhaps TRBD2 as D (5 bases). CDR1 and CDR2 from the germline V gene are SGHNT and YYREEE (reference sequence). The CDR3 extends over 14 amino acids. V was pared by 3 bases and J by 1 base, with 10 bases between.

The chain has TRBV4-3 and TRBJ1-2; perhaps TRBD1 as D (5 bases). The CDR3 runs 18 residues. V shed 0 bases and J shed 4 bases, with 21 bases lying between them. CDR1 and CDR2 (germline): LGHNA, YSLEER. DNA of the CDR3: TGCGCCAGCAGCCAAGATGTGGGTAATTGGGACTTGATCTATGGCTACACCTTC. This sequence encodes CASSQDVGNWDLIYGYTF.

This clone was detected only a few times. This chain joins TRBV7-9 and TRBJ1-1; TRBD1 agrees at 8 bases. The J segment lost 3 bases and the V segment lost 4 bases, leaving 16 bases of the junction unmatched. CDR3 size: 18 residues. Germline loops: CDR1 SEHNR, CDR2 FQNEAQ (reference sequence). The CDR3 protein is CASSSKRTGPAGDTEAFF. The CDR3 nucleotides are TGTGCCAGCAGCTCAAAGAGGACAGGGCCTGCTGGGGACACTGAAGCTTTCTTT.

A few counts support this clone. In DNA form, the CDR3 reads TGTGCCAGCAGCGCAGGGGTCTTGGAGCAGGAGCAGTACTTC. As protein: CASSAGVLEQEQYF. J is TRBJ2-7 and V is TRBV9; D might be TRBD1 (6 bases). Trimming shortened V by 3 bases and J by 7 bases, and 17 bases separated the two germline ends. The CDR3 is 14 residues long. Germline V gene data show CDR1 as SGDLS and CDR2 as YYNGEE. The entire variable domain, with the rest obtained from reference TRBV9 and TRBJ2-7, is as follows: DSGVTQTPKHLITATGQRVTLRCSPRSGDLSVYWYQQSLDQGLQFLIQYYNGEERAKGNILERFSAQQFPDLHSELNLSSLELGDSALYFCASSAGVLEQEQYFGPGTRLTVT.

In this sample, this clone turned up a few times. This chain connects TRBV4-3 to TRBJ2-1; 12 bases agree with TRBD2. J lost 4 bases, V lost 3 bases, and 7 bases had no gene match. This CDR3 has 17 amino acids. Germline V gene sequence: CDR1 LGHNA, CDR2 YSLEER. The DNA for the CDR3 is TGCGCCAGCAGCCAGGAGGGACTAGCGGGCTCATACAATGAGCAGTTCTTC. Residues: CASSQEGLAGSYNEQFF.

This clone was seen more than once but under ten times. V usage is TRBV10-1 and J usage is TRBJ2-1; unclear D gene. This CDR3 is 16 amino acids long. Trimming left V 0 bases short and J 4 bases short, with 13 bases between. Germline V gene sequence: CDR1 WNHNN, CDR2 SYGVQD (reference sequence). The CDR3 loop is CASSESASGFYNEQFF. DNA for the CDR3: TGCGCCAGCAGTGAGTCCGCTAGTGGCTTTTACAATGAGCAGTTCTTC.

The V gene is TRBV5-1, the J gene TRBJ2-1; TRBD2 matches 12 bases. V dropped 2 bases and J dropped 1; count of bases not matched to a gene: 1. The CDR3 is 16 amino acids. Germline V gene sequence: CDR1 SGHRS, CDR2 YFSETQ. CDR3 coding DNA: TGCGCCAGCAGCTTAGGACTAGCGGGATCCTACAATGAGCAGTTCTTC. This encodes CASSLGLAGSYNEQFF.

In this sample, this clone turned up a few times. The chain recombines TRBV19 with TRBJ2-7; 8 bases match TRBD2. Germline V gene data show CDR1 as LNHDA and CDR2 as SQIVND (reference sequence). The V segment lost 6 bases and the J segment 3 bases; nucleotides outside the gene matches: 10. CDR3 length: 15 residues. CDR3 in DNA: TGTGCCAGTAGCACTGGCGGGACTAGGGTCTACGAGCAGTACTTC. Its protein product is CASSTGGTRVYEQYF.

The rearrangement uses TRBV18 and TRBJ1-2; weak D call: TRBD1 (6 bases). CDR3 length: 15 residues. Per germline, CDR1 KGHSH and CDR2 LQKENI. The V gene lost 0 bases and the J gene lost 4 bases, with 12 bases spanning the gap. The CDR3 spells CASSPPGQGGYGYTF. In nucleotides, the CDR3 is TGTGCCAGCTCACCACCTGGGCAAGGGGGCTATGGCTACACCTTC.

In this sample, this clone turned up a few times. This chain joins TRBV18 and TRBJ2-7; TRBD1 aligns across 9 bases. The assigned J gene may be wrong: the sequence end matches TRBJ2-5 better. Per germline, CDR1 KGHSH and CDR2 LQKENI. The CDR3 is 16 amino acids. The CDR3 DNA is TGTGCCAGCTCACCTCGACAGGGGGACGGCCAAGAGACCCAGTACTTC. Residues: CASSPRQGDGQETQYF.

The genes are TRBV6-1 and TRBJ2-7; 9 bases are a match to TRBD2. Germline lookup yields CDR1 MNHNS and CDR2 SASEGT. The CDR3 totals 13 residues. J was trimmed by 4 bases and V by 9 bases; bases with no gene match: 7. DNA for the CDR3: TGTGCCAGTCTTAGCGGGGGCCATTACGAGCAGTACTTC. Translating gives CASLSGGHYEQYF.

This clone occurred a few times. The chain is built from TRBV7-9 and TRBJ1-5; 8 bases fit TRBD1. The CDR3 totals 14 residues. Unmatched junction bases numbered 7, after V lost 8 bases and J lost 4 bases. Germline values: CDR1 SEHNR, CDR2 FQNEAQ (reference sequence). CDR3 nucleotide sequence: TGTGCCAGCCGAGGACAGGGCCCGAATCAGCCCCAGCATTTT. It encodes CASRGQGPNQPQHF.

In its sample, this clone was seen a few times. The V and J genes are TRBV30 and TRBJ1-1, with D hard to call. Germline values: CDR1 GTSNPN, CDR2 SVGIG (reference sequence). CDR3 length: 13 residues. Trimming took 3 bases from V and 0 from J, leaving 8 bases between them. CDR3 DNA sequence: TGTGCCTGGAGGAGTTCCCTGAACACTGAAGCTTTCTTT. This encodes CAWRSSLNTEAFF.

A remark on this clone: Additional DNA sequences in this sample encode the identical CDR3. The rearrangement links TRBV29-1 to TRBJ2-7, with D possibly matching TRBD2 (5 bases). The CDR3 contains 11 residues. In germline, CDR1 is SQVTM, CDR2 ANQGSEA. Trimming removed 6 bases at V and 0 bases at J, with 6 bases between. CDR3 protein: CSVGSSYEQYF. The CDR3 coding sequence is TGCAGCGTGGGGAGCTCCTACGAGCAGTACTTC.